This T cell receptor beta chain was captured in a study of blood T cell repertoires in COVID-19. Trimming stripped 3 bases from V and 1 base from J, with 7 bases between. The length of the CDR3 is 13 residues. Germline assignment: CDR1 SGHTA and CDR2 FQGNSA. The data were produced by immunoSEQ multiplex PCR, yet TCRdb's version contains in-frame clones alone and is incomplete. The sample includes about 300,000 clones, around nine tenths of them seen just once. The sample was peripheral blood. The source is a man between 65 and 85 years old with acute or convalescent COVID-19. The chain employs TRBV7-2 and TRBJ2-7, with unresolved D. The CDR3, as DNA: TGTGCCAGCAGCTTCGCCCTATCCTACGAGCAGTACTTC. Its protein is CASSFALSYEQYF.